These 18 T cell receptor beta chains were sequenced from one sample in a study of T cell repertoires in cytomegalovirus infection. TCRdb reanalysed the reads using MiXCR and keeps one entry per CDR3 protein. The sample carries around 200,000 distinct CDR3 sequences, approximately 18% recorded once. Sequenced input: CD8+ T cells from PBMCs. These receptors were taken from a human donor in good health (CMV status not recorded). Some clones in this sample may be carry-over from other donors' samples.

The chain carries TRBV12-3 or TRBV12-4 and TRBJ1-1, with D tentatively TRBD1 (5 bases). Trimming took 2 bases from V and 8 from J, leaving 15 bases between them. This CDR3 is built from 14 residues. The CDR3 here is CASSLSGIGGEAFF. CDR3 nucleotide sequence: TGTGCCAGCAGTTTATCAGGGATTGGTGGGGAAGCTTTCTTT.

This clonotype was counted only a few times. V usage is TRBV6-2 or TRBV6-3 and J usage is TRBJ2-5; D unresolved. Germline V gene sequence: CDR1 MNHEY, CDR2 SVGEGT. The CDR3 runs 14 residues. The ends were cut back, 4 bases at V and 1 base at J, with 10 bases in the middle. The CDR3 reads CASSSPLLQETQYF. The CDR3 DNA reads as TGTGCCAGCAGTTCCCCGTTGCTCCAAGAGACCCAGTACTTC.

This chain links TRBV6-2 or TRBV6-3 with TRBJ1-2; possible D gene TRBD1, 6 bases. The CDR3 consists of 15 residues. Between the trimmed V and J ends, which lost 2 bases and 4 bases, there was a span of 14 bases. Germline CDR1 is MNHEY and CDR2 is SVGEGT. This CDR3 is CASSYMQGSPYGYTF. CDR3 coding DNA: TGTGCCAGCAGTTACATGCAGGGGTCCCCCTATGGCTACACCTTC.

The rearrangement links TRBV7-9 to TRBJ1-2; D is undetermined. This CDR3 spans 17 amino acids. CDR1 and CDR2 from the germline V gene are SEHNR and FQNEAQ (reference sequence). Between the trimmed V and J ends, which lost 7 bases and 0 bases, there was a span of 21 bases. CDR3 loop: CASIPLDRADPNYGYTF. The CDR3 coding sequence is TGTGCCAGCATCCCCCTCGATCGGGCGGACCCTAACTATGGCTACACCTTC.

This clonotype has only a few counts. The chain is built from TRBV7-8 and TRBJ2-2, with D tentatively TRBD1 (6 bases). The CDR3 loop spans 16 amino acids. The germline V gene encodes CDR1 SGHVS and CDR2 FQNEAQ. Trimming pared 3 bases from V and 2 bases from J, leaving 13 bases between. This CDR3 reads CASSFLTGPNTGELFF. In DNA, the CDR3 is TGTGCCAGCAGCTTTTTGACAGGTCCAAACACCGGGGAGCTGTTTTTT.

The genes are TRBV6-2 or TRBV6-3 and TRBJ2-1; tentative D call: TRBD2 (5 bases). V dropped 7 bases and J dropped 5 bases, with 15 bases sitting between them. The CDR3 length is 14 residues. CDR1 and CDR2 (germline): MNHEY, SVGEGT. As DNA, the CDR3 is TGTGCCAGCAATAGAGACGGGGAGCACAATGAGCAGTTCTTC. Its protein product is CASNRDGEHNEQFF.

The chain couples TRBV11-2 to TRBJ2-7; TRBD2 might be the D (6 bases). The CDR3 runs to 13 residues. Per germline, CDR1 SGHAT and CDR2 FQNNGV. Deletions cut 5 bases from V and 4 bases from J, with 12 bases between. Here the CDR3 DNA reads TGTGCCAGCAGCGGAGACGGGGGTTACGAGCAGTACTTC. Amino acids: CASSGDGGYEQYF. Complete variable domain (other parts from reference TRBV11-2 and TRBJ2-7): EAGVAQSPRYKIIEKRQSVAFWCNPISGHATLYWYQQILGQGPKLLIQFQNNGVVDDSQLPKDRFSAERLKGVDSTLKIQPAKLEDSAVYLCASSGDGGYEQYFGPGTRLTVT.

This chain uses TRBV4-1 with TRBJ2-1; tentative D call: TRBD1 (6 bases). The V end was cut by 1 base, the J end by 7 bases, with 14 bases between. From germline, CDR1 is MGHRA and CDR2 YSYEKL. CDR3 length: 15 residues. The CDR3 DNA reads TGCGCCAGCAGCCAAGGCCAAGGGGGATCGAATGAGCAGTTCTTC. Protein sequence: CASSQGQGGSNEQFF.

The CDR3 region is CASSYEGTAQETQYF. In DNA form, the CDR3 reads TGTGCCAGCAGTTACGAAGGGACCGCCCAAGAGACCCAGTACTTC. The rearrangement links TRBV6-6 to TRBJ2-5; D assignment may be TRBD1 or TRBD2 (5 bases each). Germline CDR1 is MNHNY and CDR2 is SVGAGI (reference sequence). The V end was cut by 2 bases, the J end by 1 base, with 11 bases between. The CDR3 extends over 15 amino acids.

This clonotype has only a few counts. The CDR3 loop reads CSVAGIERGYTF. CDR3 DNA sequence: TGCAGCGTTGCAGGGATAGAAAGAGGCTACACCTTC. The rearrangement links TRBV29-1 to TRBJ1-2; possible D gene TRBD1, 5 bases. The CDR3 covers 12 residues. Trimming took off 4 bases at V and 8 bases at J, with 14 bases between the two ends. Germline-derived CDR1 and CDR2 are SQVTM and ANQGSEA. Together with reference TRBV29-1 and TRBJ1-2, the CDR3 gives the full variable domain: SAVISQKPSRDICQRGTSLTIQCQVDSQVTMMFWYRQQPGQSLTLIATANQGSEATYESGFVIDKFPISRPNLTFSTLTVSNMSPEDSSIYLCSVAGIERGYTFGSGTRLTVV.

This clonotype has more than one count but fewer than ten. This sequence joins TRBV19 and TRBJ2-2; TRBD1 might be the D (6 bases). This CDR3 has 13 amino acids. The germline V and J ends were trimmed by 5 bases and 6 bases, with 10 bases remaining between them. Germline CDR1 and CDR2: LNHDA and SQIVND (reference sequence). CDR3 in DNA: TGTGCCAGTAGTTGGGACATTCCCGGGGAGCTGTTTTTT. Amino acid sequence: CASSWDIPGELFF.

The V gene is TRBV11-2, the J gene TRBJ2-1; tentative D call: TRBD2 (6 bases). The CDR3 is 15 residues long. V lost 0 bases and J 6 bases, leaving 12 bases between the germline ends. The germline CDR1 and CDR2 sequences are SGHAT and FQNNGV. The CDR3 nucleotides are TGTGCCAGCAGCTTAGAAGGAAGTAGCGGCAATGAGCAGTTCTTC. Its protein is CASSLEGSSGNEQFF.

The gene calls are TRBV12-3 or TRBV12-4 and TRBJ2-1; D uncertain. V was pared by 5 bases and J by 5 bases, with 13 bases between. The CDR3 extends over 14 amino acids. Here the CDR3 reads CASSLLGKNNEQFF. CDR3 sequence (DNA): TGTGCCAGCAGTCTATTGGGGAAGAACAATGAGCAGTTCTTC.

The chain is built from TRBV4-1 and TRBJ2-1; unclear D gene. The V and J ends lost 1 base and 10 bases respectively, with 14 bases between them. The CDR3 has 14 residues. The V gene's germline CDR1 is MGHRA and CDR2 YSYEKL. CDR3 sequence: CASSQAAHGREQFF. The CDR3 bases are TGCGCCAGCAGCCAAGCGGCCCACGGACGGGAGCAGTTCTTC.

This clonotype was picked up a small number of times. Here the CDR3 DNA reads TGCGCCAGCAGTCCAAGATATGCCGCCATCGTGGTCCATGAGCAGTTCTTC. Protein sequence: CASSPRYAAIVVHEQFF. The rearrangement uses TRBV4-1 and TRBJ2-1; the D is unclear. Per the germline V gene, CDR1 is MGHRA and CDR2 is YSYEKL. Deletions cut 6 bases from V and 8 bases from J, with 26 bases between. The CDR3 loop spans 17 amino acids.

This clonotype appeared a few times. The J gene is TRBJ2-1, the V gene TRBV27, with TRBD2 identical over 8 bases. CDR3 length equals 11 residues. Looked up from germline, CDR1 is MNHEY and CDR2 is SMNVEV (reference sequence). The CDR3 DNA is TGTCAAGCCGGGGGGGACAATGAGCAGTTCTTC. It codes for CQAGGDNEQFF.

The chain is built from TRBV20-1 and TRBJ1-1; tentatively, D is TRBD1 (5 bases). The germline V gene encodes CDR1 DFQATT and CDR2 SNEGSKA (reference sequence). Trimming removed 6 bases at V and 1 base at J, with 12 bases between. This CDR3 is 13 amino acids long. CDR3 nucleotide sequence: TGCAGTGCAGGGGTCAAGGGGAACACTGAAGCTTTCTTT. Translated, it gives CSAGVKGNTEAFF.

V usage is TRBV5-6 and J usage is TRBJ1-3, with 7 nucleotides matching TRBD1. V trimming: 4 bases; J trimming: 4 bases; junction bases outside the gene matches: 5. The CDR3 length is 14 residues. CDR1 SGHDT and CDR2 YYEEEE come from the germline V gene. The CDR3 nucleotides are TGTGCCAGCAGCCTAGGGACAGACGGAAACACCATATATTTT. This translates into CASSLGTDGNTIYF.